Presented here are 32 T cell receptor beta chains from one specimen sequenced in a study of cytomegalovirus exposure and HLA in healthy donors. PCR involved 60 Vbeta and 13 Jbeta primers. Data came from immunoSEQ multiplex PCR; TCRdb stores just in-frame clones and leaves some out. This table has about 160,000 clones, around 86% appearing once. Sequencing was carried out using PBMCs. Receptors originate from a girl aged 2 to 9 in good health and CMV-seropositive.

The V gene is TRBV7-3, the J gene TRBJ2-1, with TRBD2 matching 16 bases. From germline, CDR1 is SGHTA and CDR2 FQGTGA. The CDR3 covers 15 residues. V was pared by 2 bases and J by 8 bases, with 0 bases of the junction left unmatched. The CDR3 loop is CASSLGTSGRDEQFF. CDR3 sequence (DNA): TGTGCCAGCAGCTTAGGGACTAGCGGGAGGGATGAGCAGTTCTTC.

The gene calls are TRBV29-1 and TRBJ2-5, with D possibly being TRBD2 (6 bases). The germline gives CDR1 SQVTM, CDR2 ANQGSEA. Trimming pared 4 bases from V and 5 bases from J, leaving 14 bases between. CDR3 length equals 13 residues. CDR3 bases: TGCAGCGTTGGTGGGAGGAGGTTGGAGACCCAGTACTTC. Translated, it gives CSVGGRRLETQYF.

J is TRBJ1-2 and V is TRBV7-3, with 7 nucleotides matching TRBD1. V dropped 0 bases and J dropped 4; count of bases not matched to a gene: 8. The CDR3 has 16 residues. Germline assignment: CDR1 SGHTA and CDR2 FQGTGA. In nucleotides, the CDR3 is TGTGCCAGCAGCTTAACGTATAGGGGACAGTTCTATGGCTACACCTTC. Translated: CASSLTYRGQFYGYTF.

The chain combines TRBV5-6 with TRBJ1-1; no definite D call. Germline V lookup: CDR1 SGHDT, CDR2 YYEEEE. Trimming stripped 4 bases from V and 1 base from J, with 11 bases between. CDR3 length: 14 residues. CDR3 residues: CASSVVRENTEAFF. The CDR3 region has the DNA TGTGCCAGCAGCGTTGTACGGGAGAACACTGAAGCTTTCTTT.

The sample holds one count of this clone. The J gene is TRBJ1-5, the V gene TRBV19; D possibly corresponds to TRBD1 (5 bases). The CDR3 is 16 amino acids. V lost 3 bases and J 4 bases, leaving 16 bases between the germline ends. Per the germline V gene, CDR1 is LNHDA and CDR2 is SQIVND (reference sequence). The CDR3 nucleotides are TGTGCCAGTAGTATGTCAGGGTTAAAGAGAAATCAGCCCCAGCATTTT. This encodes CASSMSGLKRNQPQHF. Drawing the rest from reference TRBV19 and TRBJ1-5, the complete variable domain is DGGITQSPKYLFRKEGQNVTLSCEQNLNHDAMYWYRQDPGQGLRLIYYSQIVNDFQKGDIAEGYSVSREKKESFPLTVTSAQKNPTAFYLCASSMSGLKRNQPQHFGDGTRLSIL.

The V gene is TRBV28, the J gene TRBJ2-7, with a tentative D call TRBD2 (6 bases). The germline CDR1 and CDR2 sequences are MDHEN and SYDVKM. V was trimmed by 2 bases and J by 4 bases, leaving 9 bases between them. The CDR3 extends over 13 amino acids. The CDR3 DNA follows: TGTGCCAGCAGTTTACCCGGGGGATACGAGCAGTACTTC. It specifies CASSLPGGYEQYF.

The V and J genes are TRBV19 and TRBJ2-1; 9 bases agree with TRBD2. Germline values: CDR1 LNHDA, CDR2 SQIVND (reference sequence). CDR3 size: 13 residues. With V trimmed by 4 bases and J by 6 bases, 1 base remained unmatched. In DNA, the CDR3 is TGTGCCAGTAGTAGCGGGAGGGGCAATGAGCAGTTCTTC. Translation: CASSSGRGNEQFF.

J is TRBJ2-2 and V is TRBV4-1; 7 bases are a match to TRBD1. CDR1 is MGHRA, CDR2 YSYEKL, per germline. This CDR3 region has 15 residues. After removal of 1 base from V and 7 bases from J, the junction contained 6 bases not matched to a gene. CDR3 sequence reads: CASSQVQGDGGELFF. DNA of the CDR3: TGCGCCAGCAGCCAAGTGCAGGGGGACGGCGGGGAGCTGTTTTTT.

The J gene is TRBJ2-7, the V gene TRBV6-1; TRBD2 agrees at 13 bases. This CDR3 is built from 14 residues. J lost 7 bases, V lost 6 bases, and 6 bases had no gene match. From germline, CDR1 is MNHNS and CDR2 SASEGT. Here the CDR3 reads CASSARLAGGEQYF. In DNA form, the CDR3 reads TGTGCCAGCAGCGCCAGACTAGCGGGAGGTGAGCAGTACTTC.

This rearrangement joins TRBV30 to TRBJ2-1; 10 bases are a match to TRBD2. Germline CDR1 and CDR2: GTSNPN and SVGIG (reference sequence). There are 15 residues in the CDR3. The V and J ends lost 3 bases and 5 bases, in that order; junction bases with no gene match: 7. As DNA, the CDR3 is TGTGCCTGGAGGGAAGCGGGAGGGAGTAACAATGAGCAGTTCTTC. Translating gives CAWREAGGSNNEQFF.

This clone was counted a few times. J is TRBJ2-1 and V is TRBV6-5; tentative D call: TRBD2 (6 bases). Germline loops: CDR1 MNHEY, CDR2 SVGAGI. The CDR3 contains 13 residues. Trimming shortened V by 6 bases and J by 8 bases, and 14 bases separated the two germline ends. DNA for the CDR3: TGTGCCAGCAGCTGGAGGGCCGAGTATGAGCAGTTCTTC. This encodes CASSWRAEYEQFF.

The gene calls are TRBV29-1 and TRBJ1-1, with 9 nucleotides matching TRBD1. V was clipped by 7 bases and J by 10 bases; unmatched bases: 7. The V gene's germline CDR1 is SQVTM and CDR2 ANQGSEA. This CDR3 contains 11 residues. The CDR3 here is CSATGGKGAFF. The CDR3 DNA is TGCAGCGCTACAGGGGGCAAAGGAGCTTTCTTT.

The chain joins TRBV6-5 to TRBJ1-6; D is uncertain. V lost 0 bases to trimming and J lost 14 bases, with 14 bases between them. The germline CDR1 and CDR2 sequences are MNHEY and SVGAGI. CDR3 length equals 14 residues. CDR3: CASSYSARVGSLHF. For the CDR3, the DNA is TGTGCCAGCAGTTACTCGGCGAGGGTAGGTTCCCTCCACTTT.

This CDR3 is CASSPRTDTQYF. The CDR3 region has the DNA TGTGCCAGCAGCCCTCGCACAGATACGCAGTATTTT. The V call is TRBV9, the J call TRBJ2-3; no clear D gene. This CDR3 has 12 amino acids. Trimming removed 4 bases from V and 1 base from J, with 4 bases in between. Germline V gene data show CDR1 as SGDLS and CDR2 as YYNGEE.

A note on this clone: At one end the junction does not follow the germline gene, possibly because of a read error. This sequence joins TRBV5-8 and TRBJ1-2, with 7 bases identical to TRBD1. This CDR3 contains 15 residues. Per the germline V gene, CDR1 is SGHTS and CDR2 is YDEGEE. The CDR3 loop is CASSLARAGGMSEAF. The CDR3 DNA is TGTGCCAGCAGCTTGGCTCGGGCAGGGGGAATGTCGGAGGCCTTC.

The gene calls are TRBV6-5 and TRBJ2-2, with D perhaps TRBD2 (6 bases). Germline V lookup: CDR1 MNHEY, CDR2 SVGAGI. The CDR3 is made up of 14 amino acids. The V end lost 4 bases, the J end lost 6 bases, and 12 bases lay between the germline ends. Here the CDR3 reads CASSWRVGAGELFF. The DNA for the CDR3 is TGTGCCAGCAGTTGGAGGGTAGGGGCCGGGGAGCTGTTTTTT.

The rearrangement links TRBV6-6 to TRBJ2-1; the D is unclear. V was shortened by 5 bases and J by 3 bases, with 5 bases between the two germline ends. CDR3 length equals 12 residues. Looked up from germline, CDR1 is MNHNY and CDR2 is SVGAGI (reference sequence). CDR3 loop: CASSPSYNEQFF. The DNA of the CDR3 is TGTGCCAGCAGTCCCAGCTACAATGAGCAGTTCTTC.

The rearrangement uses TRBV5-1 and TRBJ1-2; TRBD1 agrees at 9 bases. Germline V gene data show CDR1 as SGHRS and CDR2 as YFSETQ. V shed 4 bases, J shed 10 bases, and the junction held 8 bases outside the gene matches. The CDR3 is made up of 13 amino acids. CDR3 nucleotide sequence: TGCGCCAGCAGCGGGGGACAGGGCGTGTACTACACCTTC. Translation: CASSGGQGVYYTF.

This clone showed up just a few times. The CDR3 loop is CAWGGALTSYEQYF. The CDR3, as DNA: TGTGCCTGGGGGGGCGCGCTTACGTCCTACGAGCAGTACTTC. This chain joins TRBV30 and TRBJ2-7; tentatively, D is TRBD1 (6 bases). Trimming cost V 5 bases and J 1 base, with 15 bases left between them. Germline V lookup: CDR1 GTSNPN, CDR2 SVGIG (reference sequence). The CDR3 extends over 14 amino acids.

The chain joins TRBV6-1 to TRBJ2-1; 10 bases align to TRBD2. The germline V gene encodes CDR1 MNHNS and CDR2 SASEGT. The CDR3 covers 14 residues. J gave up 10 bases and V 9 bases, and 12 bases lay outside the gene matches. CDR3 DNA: TGTGCCAGTAGCGGGAGGAGGGCAGATAACGAGCAGTTCTTC. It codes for CASSGRRADNEQFF.

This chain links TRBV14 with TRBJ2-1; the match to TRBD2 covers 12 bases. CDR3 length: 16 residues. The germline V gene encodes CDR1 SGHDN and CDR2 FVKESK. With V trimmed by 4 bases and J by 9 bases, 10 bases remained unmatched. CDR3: CASSPTGTSGLGEQFF. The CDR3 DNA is TGTGCCAGCAGCCCAACCGGGACTAGCGGGTTAGGTGAGCAGTTCTTC.

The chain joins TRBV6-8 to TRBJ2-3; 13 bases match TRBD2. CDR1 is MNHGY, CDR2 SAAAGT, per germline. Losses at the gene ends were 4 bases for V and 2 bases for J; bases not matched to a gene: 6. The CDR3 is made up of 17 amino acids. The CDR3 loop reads CASSLGLAGLPTDTQYF. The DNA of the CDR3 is TGTGCCAGCAGTTTGGGACTAGCGGGGTTGCCCACAGATACGCAGTATTTT.

The CDR3, as DNA: TGTGCCAGCAGTTTGGGAGGGTTTAAGCAGACCCAGTACTTC. Translated, it gives CASSLGGFKQTQYF. The chain joins TRBV28 to TRBJ2-5, with 7 bases matching TRBD2. The CDR3 totals 14 residues. After removal of 3 bases from V and 6 bases from J, the junction contained 7 bases not matched to a gene. CDR1 MDHEN and CDR2 SYDVKM come from the germline V gene.

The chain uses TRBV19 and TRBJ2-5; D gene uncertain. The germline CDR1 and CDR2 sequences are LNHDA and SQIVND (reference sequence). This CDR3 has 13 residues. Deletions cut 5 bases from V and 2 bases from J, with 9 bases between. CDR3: CASSHYGQETQYF. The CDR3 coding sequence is TGTGCCAGTAGTCACTACGGGCAAGAGACCCAGTACTTC.

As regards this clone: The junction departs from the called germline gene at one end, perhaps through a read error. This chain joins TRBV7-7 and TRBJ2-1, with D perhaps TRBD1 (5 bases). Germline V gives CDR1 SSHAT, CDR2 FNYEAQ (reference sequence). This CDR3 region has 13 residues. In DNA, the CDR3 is TGTGCTAGCAGCTTTGGCAGGGACAATGAGCAGTTCTTC. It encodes CASSFGRDNEQFF. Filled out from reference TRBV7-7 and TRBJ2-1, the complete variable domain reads GAGVSQSPRYKVTKRGQDVTLRCDPISSHATLYWYQQALGQGPEFLTYFNYEAQPDKSGLPSDRFSAERPEGSISTLTIQRTEQRDSAMYRCASSFGRDNEQFFGPGTRLTVL.

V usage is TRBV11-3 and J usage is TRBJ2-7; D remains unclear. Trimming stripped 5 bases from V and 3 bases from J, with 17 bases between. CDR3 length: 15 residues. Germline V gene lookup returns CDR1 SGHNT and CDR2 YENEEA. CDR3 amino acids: CASSPSPSGYYEQYF. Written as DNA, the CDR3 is TGTGCCAGCAGCCCGAGCCCCTCGGGTTACTACGAGCAGTACTTC.

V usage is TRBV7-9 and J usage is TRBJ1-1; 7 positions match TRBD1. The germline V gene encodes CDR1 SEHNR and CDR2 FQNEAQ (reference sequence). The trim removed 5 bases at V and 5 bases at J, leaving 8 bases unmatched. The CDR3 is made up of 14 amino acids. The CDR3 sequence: CASSVTTRGTEAFF. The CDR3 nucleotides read TGTGCCAGCAGCGTAACAACCAGGGGGACTGAAGCTTTCTTT.

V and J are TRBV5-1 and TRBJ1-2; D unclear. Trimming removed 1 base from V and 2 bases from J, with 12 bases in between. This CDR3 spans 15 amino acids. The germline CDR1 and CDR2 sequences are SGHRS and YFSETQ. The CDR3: CASSLYAFMNYGYTF. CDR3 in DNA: TGCGCCAGCAGCTTGTATGCGTTCATGAACTATGGCTACACCTTC.

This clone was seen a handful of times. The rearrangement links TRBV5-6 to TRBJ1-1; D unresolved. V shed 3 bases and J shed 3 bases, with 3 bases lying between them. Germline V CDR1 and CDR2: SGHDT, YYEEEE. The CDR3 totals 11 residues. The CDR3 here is CASSSYTEAFF. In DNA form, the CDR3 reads TGTGCCAGCAGCTCGTACACTGAAGCTTTCTTT.

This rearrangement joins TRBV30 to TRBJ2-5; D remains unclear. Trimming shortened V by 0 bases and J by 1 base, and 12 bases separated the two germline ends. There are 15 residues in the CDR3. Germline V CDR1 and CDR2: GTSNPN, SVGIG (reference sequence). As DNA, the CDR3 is TGTGCCTGGAGTGTAGTCGCGGATTCCCAAGAGACCCAGTACTTC. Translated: CAWSVVADSQETQYF.

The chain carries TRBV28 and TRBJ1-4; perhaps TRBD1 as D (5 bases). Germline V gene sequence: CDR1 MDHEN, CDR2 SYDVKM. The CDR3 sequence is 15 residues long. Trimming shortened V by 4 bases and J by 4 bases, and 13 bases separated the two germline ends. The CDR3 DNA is TGTGCCAGCAGTTCCCCGGCGGGGGGTAATGAAAAACTGTTTTTT. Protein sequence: CASSSPAGGNEKLFF.

Written as DNA, the CDR3 is TGTGCCAGCTCACCATCCGGAGAGCAAGGCTACACCTTC. Translation: CASSPSGEQGYTF. This chain connects TRBV18 to TRBJ1-2; the D is unclear. CDR1 KGHSH and CDR2 LQKENI come from the germline V gene. The ends were cut back, 2 bases at V and 8 bases at J, with 12 bases in the middle. The CDR3 sequence is 13 residues long.